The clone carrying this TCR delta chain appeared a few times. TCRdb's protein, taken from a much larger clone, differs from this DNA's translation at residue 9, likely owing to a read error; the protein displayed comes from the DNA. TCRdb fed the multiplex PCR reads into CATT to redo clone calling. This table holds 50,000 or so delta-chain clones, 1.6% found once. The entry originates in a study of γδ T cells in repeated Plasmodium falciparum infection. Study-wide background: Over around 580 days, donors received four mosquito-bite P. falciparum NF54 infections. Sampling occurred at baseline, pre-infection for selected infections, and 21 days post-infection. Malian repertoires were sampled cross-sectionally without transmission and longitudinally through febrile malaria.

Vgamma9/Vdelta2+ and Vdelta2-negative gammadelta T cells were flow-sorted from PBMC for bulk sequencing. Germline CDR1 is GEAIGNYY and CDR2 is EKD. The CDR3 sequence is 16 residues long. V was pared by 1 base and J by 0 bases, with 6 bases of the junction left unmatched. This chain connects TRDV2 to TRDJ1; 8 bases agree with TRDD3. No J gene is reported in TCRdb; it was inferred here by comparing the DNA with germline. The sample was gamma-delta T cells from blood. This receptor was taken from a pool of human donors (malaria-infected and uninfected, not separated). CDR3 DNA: TGTGCCTGTGACACACCCTGGGGGACCCACACCGATAAACTCATCTTT. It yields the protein CACDTPWGTHTDKLIF.